This TCR beta chain was recorded in a study of blood T cell repertoires in COVID-19. This CDR3 region has 12 residues. Germline CDR1 SGHRS, CDR2 YFSETQ. V lost 0 bases to trimming and J lost 5 bases, with 5 bases between them. Libraries were prepared by immunoSEQ multiplex PCR; TCRdb keeps only in-frame clonotypes and omits some of them. The data contain approximately 130,000 clones, around four fifths of them singletons. The sample was peripheral blood. V gene TRBV5-1 combines with J gene TRBJ1-2; no firm D call. This TCR was recovered from a man aged 80 or over with acute or convalescent COVID-19. CDR3 in DNA: TGCGCCAGCAGCTTGGACCAGTATGGCTACACCTTC. It encodes CASSLDQYGYTF.